This T cell receptor (beta chain) was identified during a study of T cells after yellow fever vaccination. Study-level points and caveats: The booster response re-showed most primary clones: over 95% CD4, around 90% CD8. Researchers noted that a small share of clonotypes showed up in both CD4 and CD8 compartments.

V dropped 7 bases and J dropped 3 bases, with 10 bases sitting between them. The V gene's germline CDR1 is MNHNS and CDR2 SASEGT. The CDR3 spans 13 residues. TCRdb recomputed calls from the 5' RACE reads with MiXCR, one row per CDR3 protein. The table has hundreds of thousands of distinct CDR3 sequences, roughly 12% seen once. This clonotype was seen more than once but under ten times. Its cognate antigen is unknown. The sample here was PBMCs, taken on the day of the yellow fever booster vaccination. This receptor was identified in a man aged 25-40 years who received the YFV17D yellow fever vaccine. The rearrangement uses TRBV6-1 and TRBJ2-1, with TRBD1 as a possible D gene (5 bases). CDR3 DNA sequence: TGTGCCAGCAACCCAGGGCGCTACAATGAGCAGTTCTTC. As protein: CASNPGRYNEQFF.